These 10 T cell receptor beta chains were sequenced from one sample in a study of graft-versus-host responses after intestinal transplantation (dated by TCRdb to the early 2020s). To prepare the library, the immunoSEQ multiplex PCR assay was applied. TCRdb re-hosts the immuneACCESS table, in-frame sequences only. Its copies lack some clones; in the studies checked, an unresolved V gene accounts for under half of them, and the cause for the rest is not known. The sample records about 97,000 clones, over 75% of which are singletons. The ten biggest clones cover more than 15% of the sample. The sample in question was PBMCs, obtained 450 to 480 days after intestinal transplant. The receptors shown here come from a human patient who received an intestinal transplant, so some T cells may come from the graft donor.

This chain links TRBV7-9 with TRBJ2-1; 12 positions match TRBD2. Germline trimming cut 4 bases from V and 9 bases from J; bases unmatched to any gene: 7. This CDR3 has 15 residues. Per germline, CDR1 SEHNR and CDR2 FQNEAQ (reference sequence). The CDR3 DNA follows: TGTGCCAGCAGCTACCCTAGCGGGGGGGCCGGTGAGCAGTTCTTC. Residues: CASSYPSGGAGEQFF.

The rearrangement joins TRBV7-2 to TRBJ2-7; 7 positions match TRBD2. The CDR3 runs 13 residues. Trimming at V came to 5 bases and at J to 5 bases, leaving 6 bases not matched to a gene. CDR1 and CDR2 (germline): SGHTA, FQGNSA. The CDR3 DNA reads TGTGCCAGCAGCGGGAGGACTAGAGACGAGCAGTACTTC. Translated: CASSGRTRDEQYF.

The chain couples TRBV5-1 to TRBJ1-4; weak D call: TRBD1 (5 bases). The CDR3 extends over 14 amino acids. The germline V gene encodes CDR1 SGHRS and CDR2 YFSETQ. The V and J ends lost 5 bases and 5 bases respectively, with 13 bases between them. The CDR3 sequence: CASRYGGTNEKLFF. In DNA, the CDR3 is TGCGCCAGCAGGTACGGGGGGACGAATGAAAAACTGTTTTTT.

The chain carries TRBV5-1 and TRBJ2-3, with D possibly being TRBD1 (5 bases). Germline CDR1 is SGHRS and CDR2 is YFSETQ. The CDR3 is made up of 15 amino acids. Trimming stripped 0 bases from V and 5 bases from J, with 13 bases between. CDR3 region: CASSLEGSRKDTQYF. In DNA, the CDR3 is TGCGCCAGCAGCTTGGAGGGGTCGAGAAAAGATACGCAGTATTTT.

This clone occurred a few times. J is TRBJ1-1 and V is TRBV7-3, with a tentative D call TRBD1 (6 bases). CDR1 and CDR2 (germline): SGHTA, FQGTGA. The CDR3 covers 14 residues. The ends were cut back, 5 bases at V and 3 bases at J, with 13 bases in the middle. CDR3 DNA: TGTGCCAGCAGCCCGACAGGAGAGGACACTGAAGCTTTCTTT. The encoded protein is CASSPTGEDTEAFF.

This CDR3 is CASIGAGQYEQYF. The CDR3 nucleotides read TGTGCCAGCATCGGGGCGGGGCAATACGAGCAGTACTTC. This chain links TRBV7-9 with TRBJ2-7; D is possibly TRBD2 (6 bases). V was clipped by 7 bases and J by 4 bases, with 14 bases between them. The CDR3 extends over 13 amino acids. The germline gives CDR1 SEHNR, CDR2 FQNEAQ (reference sequence).

The chain is built from TRBV6-6 and TRBJ1-1; TRBD1 matches 7 bases. The CDR3 length is 13 residues. J gave up 5 bases and V 6 bases, and 6 bases lay outside the gene matches. The germline V gene encodes CDR1 MNHNY and CDR2 SVGAGI (reference sequence). CDR3 nucleotide sequence: TGTGCCAGCAGGCAGGGGGGGAGGACTGAAGCTTTCTTT. It specifies CASRQGGRTEAFF.

V gene TRBV25-1 combines with J gene TRBJ1-2, with a possible D match to TRBD1 (5 bases). The CDR3 is 12 amino acids. Trimming stripped 6 bases from V and 8 bases from J, with 13 bases between. Germline V gene sequence: CDR1 MGHDK, CDR2 SYGVNS. Written as DNA, the CDR3 is TGTGCCAGCAGCGAGGGGCGCGGAGGCTACACCTTC. It is translated as CASSEGRGGYTF.

Here the CDR3 reads CASSPGTVYGYTF. The CDR3 bases are TGTGCCAGCAGCCCCGGGACGGTCTATGGCTACACCTTC. The rearrangement joins TRBV6-5 to TRBJ1-2; weak D call: TRBD1 (5 bases). Germline V gene lookup returns CDR1 MNHEY and CDR2 SVGAGI. Trimming took 6 bases from V and 4 from J, leaving 12 bases between them. The CDR3 is made up of 13 amino acids.

This chain joins TRBV4-1 and TRBJ2-2; the match to TRBD2 covers 8 bases. J lost 0 bases, V lost 0 bases, and 3 bases had no gene match. Germline-derived CDR1 and CDR2 are MGHRA and YSYEKL. CDR3 size: 17 residues. The CDR3 loop reads CASSQDWGLANTGELFF. CDR3 bases: TGCGCCAGCAGCCAAGATTGGGGACTAGCGAACACCGGGGAGCTGTTTTTT.